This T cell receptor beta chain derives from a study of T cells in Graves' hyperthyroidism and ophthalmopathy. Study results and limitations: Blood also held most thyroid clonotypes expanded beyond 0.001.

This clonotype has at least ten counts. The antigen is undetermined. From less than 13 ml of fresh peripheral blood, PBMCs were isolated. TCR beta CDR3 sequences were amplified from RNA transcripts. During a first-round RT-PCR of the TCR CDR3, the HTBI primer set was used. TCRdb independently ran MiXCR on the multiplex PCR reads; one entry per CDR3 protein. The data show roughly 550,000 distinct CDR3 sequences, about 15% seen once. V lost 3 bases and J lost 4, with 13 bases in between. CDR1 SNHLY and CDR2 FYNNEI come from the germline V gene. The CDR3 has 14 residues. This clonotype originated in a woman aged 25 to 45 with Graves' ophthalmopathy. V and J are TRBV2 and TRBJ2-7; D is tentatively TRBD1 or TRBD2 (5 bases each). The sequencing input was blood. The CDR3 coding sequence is TGTGCCAGCAGTGAGGGACGGTCCCAATACGAGCAGTACTTC. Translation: CASSEGRSQYEQYF.